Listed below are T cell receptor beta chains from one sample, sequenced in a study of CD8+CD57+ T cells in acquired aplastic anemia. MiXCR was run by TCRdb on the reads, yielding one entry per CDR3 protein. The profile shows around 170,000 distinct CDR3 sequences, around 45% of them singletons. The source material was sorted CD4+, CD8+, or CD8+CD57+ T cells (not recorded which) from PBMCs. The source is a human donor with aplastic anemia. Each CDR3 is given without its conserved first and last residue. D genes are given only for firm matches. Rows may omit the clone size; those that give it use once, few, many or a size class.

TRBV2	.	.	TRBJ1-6	ASSLDSWALH
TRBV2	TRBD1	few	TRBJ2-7	ASSEAQGQIYEQY
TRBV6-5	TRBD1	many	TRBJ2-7	ASSWTGYEQY
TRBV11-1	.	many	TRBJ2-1	ASSPTLLARESSYNEQF
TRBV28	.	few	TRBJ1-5	ASSSRQSFNQPQH
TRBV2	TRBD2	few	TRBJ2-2	AITAGGAEHGELF
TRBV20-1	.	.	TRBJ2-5	SASLVVGAGETQY
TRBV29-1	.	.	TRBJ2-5	SVDITKGLETQY
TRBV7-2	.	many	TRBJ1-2	ASSISGIVYGYT
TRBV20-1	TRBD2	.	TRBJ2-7	SASVASGSSEQY
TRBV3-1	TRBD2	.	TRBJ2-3	ASSPILLAGADTQY
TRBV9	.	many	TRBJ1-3	ASSVEVGGNTIY
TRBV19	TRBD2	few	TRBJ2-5	ASRDGSGGEETQY
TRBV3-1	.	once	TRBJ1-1	ASSPTGTLNTEAF
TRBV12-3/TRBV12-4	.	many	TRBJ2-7	ASRAAVAYEQY
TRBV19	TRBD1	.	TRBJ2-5	ASRGTGEETQY
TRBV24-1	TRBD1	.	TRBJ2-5	ATSDLNRGLGETQY
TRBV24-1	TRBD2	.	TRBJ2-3	AIGGGETDTQY
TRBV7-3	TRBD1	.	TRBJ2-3	ASSLIPGTVDTQY
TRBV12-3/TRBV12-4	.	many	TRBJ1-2	ASTFGQGNGYT
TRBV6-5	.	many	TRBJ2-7	ASTDPGREQY
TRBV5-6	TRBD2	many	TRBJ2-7	ATKTSGRNYEQY
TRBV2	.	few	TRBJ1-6	ASSEGTSYNSPLH
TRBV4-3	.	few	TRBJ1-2	ASSQEQGLGYT
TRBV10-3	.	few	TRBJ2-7	AISETGYEQY
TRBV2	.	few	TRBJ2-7	ASSEGGRSYEQY
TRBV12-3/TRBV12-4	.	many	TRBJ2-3	ASSTYRGGTQY
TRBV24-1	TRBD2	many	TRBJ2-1	ATATGGIHNEQF
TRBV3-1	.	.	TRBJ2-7	ASSLYPAEQY
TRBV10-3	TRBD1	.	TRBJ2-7	ASTGAYEQY
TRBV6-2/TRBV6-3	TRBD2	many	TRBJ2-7	ASSYTSGVAYEQY
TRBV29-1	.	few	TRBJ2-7	SVEVTLGYEQY
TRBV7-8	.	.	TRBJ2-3	ASSPLVGDTQY
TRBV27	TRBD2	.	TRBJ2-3	ASKREGRTDTQY
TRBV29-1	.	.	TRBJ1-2	SVWDIDGYT
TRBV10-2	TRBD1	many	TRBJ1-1	ASTIQGLITEAF
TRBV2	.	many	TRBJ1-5	ASSGSQPQH
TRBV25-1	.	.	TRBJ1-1	ASSDPDLGGAF
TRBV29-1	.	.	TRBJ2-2	SVDSGANTGELF
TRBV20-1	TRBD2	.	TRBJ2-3	SALAGGGDTQY
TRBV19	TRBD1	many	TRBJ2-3	ASSIETGSTDTQY
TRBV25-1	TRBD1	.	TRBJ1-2	ASSSRDRHPIGGYT
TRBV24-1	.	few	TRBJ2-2	ATSDRPTGELF
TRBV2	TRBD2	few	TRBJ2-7	ASSGLAVQPNEQY
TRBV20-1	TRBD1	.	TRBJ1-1	SATDRRKAF